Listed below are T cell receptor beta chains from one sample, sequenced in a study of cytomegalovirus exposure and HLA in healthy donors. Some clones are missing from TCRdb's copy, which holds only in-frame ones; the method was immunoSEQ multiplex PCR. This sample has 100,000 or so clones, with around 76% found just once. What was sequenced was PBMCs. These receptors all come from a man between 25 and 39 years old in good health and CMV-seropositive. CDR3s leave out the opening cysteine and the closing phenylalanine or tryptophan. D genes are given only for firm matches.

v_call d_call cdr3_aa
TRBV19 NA ASSQGRQSSQVNEQF
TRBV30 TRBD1 AWTRQGNTEAF
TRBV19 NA ASSGDSGGSRPPLH
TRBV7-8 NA ASSSLYGGPYGYT
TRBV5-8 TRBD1 ASSSIGGQGVTNYGYT
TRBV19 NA ASKGVHSDTQY
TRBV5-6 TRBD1 ASSLGGQGYNYGYT
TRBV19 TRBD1 ASSRSRTGSYQPQH
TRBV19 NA ASSIKEGEVYEQY
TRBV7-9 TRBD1 SSSPGTGDYNEQF
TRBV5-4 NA ASSLAGDNEKLF
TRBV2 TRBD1 ASSRDRGGETQY
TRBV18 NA ASSPSGSPRGQPQH
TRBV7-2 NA ASSLIQGSDTQY
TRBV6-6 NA ASSPLSGEQPQH
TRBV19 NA ASSMQPDISYGYT
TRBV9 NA ASSRSVITGELF
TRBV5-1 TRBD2 ASSPGGTNLHEQF
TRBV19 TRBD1 ASSFGQVILSSYNEQF
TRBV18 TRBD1 ASSPTGVSSTDTQY
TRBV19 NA ASSDGGNSPLH
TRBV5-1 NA ASSLGTSNGLKAF
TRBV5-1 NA ASSLAGQTNQPQH
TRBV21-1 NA ASTGWTGILGNTIY
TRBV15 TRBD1 ATSQGASATNEKLF
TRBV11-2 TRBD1 ASSPRQGSSTEAF
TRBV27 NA ASSLSGVGQPQH
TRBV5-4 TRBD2 ASSLPESGGIATQY
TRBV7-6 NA ASSLGAGNFEQY
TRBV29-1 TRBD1 SVDRETGVYEQY
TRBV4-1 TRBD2 ASSHPGTRGSAYEQY
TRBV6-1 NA ASTGYTGELF
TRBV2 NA ASNTARVQVNTEAF
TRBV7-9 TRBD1 ASSPGTGGGEKLF
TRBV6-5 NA ASSSGRRSYEQY